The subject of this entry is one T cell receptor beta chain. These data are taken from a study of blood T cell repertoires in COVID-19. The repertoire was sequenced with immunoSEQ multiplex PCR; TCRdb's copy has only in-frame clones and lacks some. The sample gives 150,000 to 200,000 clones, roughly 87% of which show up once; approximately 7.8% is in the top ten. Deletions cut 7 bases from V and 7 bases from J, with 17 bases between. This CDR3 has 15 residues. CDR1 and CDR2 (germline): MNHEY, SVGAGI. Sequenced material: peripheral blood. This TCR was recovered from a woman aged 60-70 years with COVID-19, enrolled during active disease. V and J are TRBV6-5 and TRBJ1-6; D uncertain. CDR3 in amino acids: CASTSRGAENSPLHF. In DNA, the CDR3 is TGTGCCAGCACCTCGCGAGGCGCGGAGAATTCACCCCTCCACTTT.